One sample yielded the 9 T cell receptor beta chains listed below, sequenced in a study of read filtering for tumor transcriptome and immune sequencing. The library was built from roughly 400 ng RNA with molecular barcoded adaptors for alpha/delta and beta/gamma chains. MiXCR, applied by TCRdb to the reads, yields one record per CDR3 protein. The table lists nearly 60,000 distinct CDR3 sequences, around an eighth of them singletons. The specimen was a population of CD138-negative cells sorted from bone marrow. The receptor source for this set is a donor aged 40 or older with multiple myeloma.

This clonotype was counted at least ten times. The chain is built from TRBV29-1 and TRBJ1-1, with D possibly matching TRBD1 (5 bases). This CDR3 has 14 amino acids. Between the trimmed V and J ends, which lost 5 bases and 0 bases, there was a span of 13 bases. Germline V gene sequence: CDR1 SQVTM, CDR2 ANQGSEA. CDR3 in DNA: TGCAGCGTTCGGGGACGGCAGATGAACACTGAAGCTTTCTTT. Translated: CSVRGRQMNTEAFF.

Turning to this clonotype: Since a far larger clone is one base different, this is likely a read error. The CDR3 coding sequence is TGTGCCAGCAGCTCAGGGGACCGATCCTACAATGAGCAGCTCTTC. Translating gives CASSSGDRSYNEQLF. This chain joins TRBV5-1 and TRBJ2-1; a weak D match, TRBD1 (6 bases). CDR3 length equals 15 residues. The V gene's germline CDR1 is SGHRS and CDR2 YFSETQ.

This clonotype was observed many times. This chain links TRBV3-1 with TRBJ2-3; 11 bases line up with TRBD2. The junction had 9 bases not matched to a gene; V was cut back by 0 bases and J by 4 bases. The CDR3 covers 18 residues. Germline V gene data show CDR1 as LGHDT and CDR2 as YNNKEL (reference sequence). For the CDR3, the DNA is TGTGCCAGCAGCCAAGATACTAGCGGGGGCCCTAGGGCAGATACGCAGTATTTT. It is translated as CASSQDTSGGPRADTQYF.

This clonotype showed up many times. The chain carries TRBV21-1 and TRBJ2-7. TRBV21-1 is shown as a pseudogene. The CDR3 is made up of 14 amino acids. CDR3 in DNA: TGTGCCAGCAGCAAAGGAACGCACCTCTACGAGCAGTACTTC. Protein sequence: CASSKGTHLYEQYF.

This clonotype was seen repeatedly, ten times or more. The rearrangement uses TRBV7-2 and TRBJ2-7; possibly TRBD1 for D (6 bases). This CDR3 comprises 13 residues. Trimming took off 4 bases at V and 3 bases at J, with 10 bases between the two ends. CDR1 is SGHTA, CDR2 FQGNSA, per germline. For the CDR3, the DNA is TGTGCCAGCAGCTGGGGACAATTCTACGAGCAGTACTTC. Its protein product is CASSWGQFYEQYF.

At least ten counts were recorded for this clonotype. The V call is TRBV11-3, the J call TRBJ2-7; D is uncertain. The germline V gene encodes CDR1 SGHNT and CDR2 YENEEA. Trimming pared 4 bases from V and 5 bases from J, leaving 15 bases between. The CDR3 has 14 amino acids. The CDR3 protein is CASSSTYTSNEQYF. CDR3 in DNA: TGTGCCAGCAGCTCGACATATACGTCGAACGAGCAGTACTTC.

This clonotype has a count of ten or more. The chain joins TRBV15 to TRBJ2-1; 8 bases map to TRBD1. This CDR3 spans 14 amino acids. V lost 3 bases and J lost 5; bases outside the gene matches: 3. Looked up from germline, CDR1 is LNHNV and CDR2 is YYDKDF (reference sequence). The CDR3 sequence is CATSSGTGDNEQFF. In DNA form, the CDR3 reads TGTGCCACCAGCAGCGGGACAGGAGACAATGAGCAGTTCTTC. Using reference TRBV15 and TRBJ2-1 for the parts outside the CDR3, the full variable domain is DAMVIQNPRYQVTQFGKPVTLSCSQTLNHNVMYWYQQKSSQAPKLLFHYYDKDFNNEADTPDNFQSRRPNTSFCFLDIRSPGLGDTAMYLCATSSGTGDNEQFFGPGTRLTVL.

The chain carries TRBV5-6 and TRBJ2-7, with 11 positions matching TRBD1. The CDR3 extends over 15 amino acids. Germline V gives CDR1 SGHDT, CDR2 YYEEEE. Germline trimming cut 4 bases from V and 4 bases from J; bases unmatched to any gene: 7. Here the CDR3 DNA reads TGTGCCAGCAGCGCCCGGGACAGGGGGTGGTACGAGCAGTACTTC. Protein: CASSARDRGWYEQYF.

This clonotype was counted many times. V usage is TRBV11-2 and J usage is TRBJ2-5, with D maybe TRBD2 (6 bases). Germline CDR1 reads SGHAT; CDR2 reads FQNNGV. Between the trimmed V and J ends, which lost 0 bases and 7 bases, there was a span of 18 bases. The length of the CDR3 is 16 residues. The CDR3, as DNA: TGTGCCAGCAGCTTAGAGAAGTTAGCGGTCCGGGCGACCCAGTACTTC. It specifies CASSLEKLAVRATQYF.